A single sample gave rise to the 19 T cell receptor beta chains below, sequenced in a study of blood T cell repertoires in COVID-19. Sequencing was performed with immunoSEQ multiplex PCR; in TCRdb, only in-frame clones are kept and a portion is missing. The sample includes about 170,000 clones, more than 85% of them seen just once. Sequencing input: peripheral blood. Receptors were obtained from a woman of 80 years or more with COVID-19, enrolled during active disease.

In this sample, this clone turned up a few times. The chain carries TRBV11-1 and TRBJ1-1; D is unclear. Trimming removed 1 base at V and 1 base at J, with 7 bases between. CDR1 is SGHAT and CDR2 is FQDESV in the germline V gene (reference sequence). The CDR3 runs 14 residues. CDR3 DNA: TGTGCCAGCAGCTTAGACAGTACGAACACTGAAGCTTTCTTT. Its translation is CASSLDSTNTEAFF. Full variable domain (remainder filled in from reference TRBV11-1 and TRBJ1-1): EAEVAQSPRYKITEKSQAVAFWCDPISGHATLYWYRQILGQGPELLVQFQDESVVDDSQLPKDRFSAERLKGVDSTLKIQPAELGDSAMYLCASSLDSTNTEAFFGQGTRLTVV.

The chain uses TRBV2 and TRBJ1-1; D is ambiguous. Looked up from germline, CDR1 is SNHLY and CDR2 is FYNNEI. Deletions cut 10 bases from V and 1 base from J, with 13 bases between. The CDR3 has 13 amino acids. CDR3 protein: CAKSPGGNTEAFF. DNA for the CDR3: TGTGCCAAATCCCCAGGAGGGAACACTGAAGCTTTCTTT.

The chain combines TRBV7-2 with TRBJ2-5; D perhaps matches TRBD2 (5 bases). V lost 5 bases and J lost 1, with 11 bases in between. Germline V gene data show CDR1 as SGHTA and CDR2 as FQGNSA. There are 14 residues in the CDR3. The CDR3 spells CASSRTSFQETQYF. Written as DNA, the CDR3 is TGTGCCAGCAGCCGCACTAGTTTCCAAGAGACCCAGTACTTC.

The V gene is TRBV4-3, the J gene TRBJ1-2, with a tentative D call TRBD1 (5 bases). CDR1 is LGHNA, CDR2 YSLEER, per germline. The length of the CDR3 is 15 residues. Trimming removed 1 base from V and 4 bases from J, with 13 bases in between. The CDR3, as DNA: TGCGCCAGCAGCCAAGTAACGGACATACCCTATGGCTACACCTTC. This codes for CASSQVTDIPYGYTF.

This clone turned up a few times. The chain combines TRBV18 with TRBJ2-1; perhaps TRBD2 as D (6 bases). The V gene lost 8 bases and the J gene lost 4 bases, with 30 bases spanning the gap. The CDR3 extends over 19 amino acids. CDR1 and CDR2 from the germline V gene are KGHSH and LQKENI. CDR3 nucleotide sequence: TGTGCCAGCACCTACACCCTAAATACGGGACTCCTGAATTACAATGAGCAGTTCTTC. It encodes CASTYTLNTGLLNYNEQFF.

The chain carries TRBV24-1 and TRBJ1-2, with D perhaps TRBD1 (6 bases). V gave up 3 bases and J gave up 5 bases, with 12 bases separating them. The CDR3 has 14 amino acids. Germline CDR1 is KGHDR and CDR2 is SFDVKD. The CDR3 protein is CATSDGRGWYGYTF. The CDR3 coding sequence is TGTGCCACCAGTGATGGCAGGGGATGGTATGGCTACACCTTC.

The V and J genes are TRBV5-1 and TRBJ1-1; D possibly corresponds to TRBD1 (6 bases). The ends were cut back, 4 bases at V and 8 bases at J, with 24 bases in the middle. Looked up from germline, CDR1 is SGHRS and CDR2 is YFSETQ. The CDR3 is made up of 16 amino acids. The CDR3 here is CASSPGGAGKTGEAFF. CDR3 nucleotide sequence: TGCGCCAGCAGCCCGGGGGGAGCTGGTAAAACAGGGGAAGCTTTCTTT.

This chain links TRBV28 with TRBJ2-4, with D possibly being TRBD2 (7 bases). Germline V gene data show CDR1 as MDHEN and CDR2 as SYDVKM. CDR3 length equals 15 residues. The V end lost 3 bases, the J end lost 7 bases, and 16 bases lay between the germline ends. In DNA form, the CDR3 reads TGTGCCAGCAGTTTCGGGGCGGGGGCAACGAACATTCAGTACTTC. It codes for CASSFGAGATNIQYF.

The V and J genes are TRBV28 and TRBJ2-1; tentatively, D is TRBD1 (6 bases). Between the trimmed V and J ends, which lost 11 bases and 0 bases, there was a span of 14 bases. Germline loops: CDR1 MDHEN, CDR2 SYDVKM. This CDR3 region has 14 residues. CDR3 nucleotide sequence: TGTGCCTCCAGGGACACCAGCTCCTACAATGAGCAGTTCTTC. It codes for CASRDTSSYNEQFF.

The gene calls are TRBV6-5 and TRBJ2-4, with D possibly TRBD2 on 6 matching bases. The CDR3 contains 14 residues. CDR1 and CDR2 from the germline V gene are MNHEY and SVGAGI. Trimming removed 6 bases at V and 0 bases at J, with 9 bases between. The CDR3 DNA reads TGTGCCAGCAGCCCAGCGGGAGCCAAAAACATTCAGTACTTC. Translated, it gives CASSPAGAKNIQYF.

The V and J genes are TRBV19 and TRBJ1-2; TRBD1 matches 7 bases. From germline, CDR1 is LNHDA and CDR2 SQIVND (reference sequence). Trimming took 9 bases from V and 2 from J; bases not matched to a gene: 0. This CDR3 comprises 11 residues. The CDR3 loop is CASRGNYGYTF. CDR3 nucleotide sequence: TGTGCCAGCAGGGGGAACTATGGCTACACCTTC.

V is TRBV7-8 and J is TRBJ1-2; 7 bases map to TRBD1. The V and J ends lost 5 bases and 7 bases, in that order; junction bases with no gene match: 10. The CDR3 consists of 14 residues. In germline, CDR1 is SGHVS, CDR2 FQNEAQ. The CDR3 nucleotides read TGTGCCAGCAGCATCGACAGTGCAGGGGGTGGCTACACCTTC. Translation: CASSIDSAGGGYTF.

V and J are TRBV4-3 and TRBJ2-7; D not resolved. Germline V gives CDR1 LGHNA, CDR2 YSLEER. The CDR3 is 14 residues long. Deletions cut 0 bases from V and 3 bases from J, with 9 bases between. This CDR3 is CASSQEYNSYEQYF. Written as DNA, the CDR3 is TGCGCCAGCAGCCAAGAATATAACAGCTACGAGCAGTACTTC.

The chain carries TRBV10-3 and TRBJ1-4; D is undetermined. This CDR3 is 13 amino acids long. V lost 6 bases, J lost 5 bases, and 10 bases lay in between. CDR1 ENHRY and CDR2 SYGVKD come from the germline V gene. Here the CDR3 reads CAIRKGGNEKLFF. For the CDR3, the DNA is TGTGCCATCAGGAAAGGCGGGAATGAAAAACTGTTTTTT.

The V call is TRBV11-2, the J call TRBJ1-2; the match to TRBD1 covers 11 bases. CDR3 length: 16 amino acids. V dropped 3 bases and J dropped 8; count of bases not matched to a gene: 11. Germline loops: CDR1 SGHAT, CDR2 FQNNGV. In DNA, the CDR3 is TGTGCCAGCAGCTTGCTTAGGACAGGGGGCGAAAGCGGCTACACCTTC. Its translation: CASSLLRTGGESGYTF.

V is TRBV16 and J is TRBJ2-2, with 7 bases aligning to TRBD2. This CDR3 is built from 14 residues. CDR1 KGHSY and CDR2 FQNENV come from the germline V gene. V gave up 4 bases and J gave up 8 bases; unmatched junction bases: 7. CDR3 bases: TGTGCCAGCAGCCCCCAGCGGGGACGTGGGGAGCTGTTTTTT. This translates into CASSPQRGRGELFF.

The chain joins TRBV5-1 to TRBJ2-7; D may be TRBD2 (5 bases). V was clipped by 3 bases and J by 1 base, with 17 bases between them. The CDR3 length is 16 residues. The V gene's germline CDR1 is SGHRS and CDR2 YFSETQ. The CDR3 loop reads CASSSGLLDESYEQYF. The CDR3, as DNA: TGCGCCAGCAGCTCCGGACTCCTGGACGAGTCCTACGAGCAGTACTTC.

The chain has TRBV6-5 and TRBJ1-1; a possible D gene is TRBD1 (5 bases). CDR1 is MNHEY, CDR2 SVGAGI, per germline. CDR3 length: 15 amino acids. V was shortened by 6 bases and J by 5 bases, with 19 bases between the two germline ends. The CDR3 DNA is TGTGCCAGCAGGGGGGAGGGACGGGCGGAGACTGAAGCTTTCTTT. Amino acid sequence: CASRGEGRAETEAFF.

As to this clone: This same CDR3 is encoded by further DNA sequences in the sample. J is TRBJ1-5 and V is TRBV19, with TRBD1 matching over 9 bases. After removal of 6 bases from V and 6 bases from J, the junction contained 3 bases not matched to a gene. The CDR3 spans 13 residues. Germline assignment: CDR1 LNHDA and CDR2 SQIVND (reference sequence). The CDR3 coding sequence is TGTGCCAGTAGCCCGGGACAGGGTCAGCCCCAGCATTTT. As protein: CASSPGQGQPQHF. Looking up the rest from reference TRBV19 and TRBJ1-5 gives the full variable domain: DGGITQSPKYLFRKEGQNVTLSCEQNLNHDAMYWYRQDPGQGLRLIYYSQIVNDFQKGDIAEGYSVSREKKESFPLTVTSAQKNPTAFYLCASSPGQGQPQHFGDGTRLSIL.